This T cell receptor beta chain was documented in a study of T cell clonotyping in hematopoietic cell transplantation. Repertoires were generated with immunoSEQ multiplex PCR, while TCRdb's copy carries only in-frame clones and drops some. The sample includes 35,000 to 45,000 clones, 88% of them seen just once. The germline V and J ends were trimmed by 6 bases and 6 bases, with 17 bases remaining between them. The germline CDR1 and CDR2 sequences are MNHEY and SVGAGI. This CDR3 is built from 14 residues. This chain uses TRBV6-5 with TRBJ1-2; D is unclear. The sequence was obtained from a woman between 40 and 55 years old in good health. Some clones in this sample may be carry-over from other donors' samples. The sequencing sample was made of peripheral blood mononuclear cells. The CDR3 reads CASRGGHRANGYTF. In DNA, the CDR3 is TGTGCCAGCAGAGGAGGCCATCGGGCGAATGGCTACACCTTC.